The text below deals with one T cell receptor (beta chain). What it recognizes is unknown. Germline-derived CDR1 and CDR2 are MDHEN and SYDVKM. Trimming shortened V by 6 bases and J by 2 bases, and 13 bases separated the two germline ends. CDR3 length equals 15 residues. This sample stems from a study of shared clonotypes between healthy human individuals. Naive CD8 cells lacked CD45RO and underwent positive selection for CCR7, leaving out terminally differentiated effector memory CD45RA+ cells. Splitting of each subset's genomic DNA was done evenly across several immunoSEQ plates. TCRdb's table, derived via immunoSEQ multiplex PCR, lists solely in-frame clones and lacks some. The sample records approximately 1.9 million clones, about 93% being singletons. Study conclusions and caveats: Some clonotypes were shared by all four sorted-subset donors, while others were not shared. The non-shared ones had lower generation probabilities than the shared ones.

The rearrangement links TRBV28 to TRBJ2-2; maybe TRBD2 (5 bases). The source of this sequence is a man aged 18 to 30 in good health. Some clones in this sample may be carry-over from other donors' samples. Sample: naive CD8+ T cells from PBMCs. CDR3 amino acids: CASRGLRVNTGELFF. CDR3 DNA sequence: TGTGCCAGCAGAGGACTGAGGGTCAACACCGGGGAGCTGTTTTTT.